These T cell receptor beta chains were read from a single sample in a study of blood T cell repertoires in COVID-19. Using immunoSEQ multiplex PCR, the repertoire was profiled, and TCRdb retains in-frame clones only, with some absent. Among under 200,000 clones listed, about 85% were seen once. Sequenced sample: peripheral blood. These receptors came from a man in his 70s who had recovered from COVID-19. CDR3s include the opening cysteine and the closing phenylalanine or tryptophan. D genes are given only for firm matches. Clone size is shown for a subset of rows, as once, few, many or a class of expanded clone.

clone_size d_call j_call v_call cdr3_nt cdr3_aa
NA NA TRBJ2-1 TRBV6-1 TGTGCCAGCAGTGAAATGGGAGGAATCAATGAGCAGTTCTTC CASSEMGGINEQFF
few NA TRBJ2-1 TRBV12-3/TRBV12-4 TGTGCCAGCAGCTCGTACAATGAGCAGTTCTTC CASSSYNEQFF
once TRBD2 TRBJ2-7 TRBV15 TGTGCCACCAGCAGGGAGGGAGGGAGCTCCTACGAGCAGTACTTC CATSREGGSSYEQYF
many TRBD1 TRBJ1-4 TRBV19 TGTGCCAGTAGTTCGCGGACAGGTGGGGGCGAAAAACTGTTTTTT CASSSRTGGGEKLFF
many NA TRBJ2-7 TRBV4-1 TGCGCCAGCAGCCAAGGACAACCGAGCTCCTACGAGCAGTACTTC CASSQGQPSSYEQYF
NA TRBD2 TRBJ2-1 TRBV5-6 TGTGCCAGCAGCTCTTTTGGGGGTGTCGGGAGGGCCCCCAATGAGCAGTTCTTC CASSSFGGVGRAPNEQFF
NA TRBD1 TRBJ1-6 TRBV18 TGTGCCAGCTCAAAGGACAGGGGTGGTTCACCCCTCCACTTT CASSKDRGGSPLHF
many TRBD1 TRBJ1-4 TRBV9 TGTGCCAGCAGCGGAACAGGGGGTCGAACTAATGAAAAACTGTTTTTT CASSGTGGRTNEKLFF
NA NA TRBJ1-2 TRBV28 TGTGCCAGCAGTTCAGGCGGGGCTCCTAACTATGGCTACACCTTC CASSSGGAPNYGYTF
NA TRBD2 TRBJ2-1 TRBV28 TGTGCCAGCAGTAACAGCCCGGGACTAGCGGGCGATGAGCAGTTCTTC CASSNSPGLAGDEQFF
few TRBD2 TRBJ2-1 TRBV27 TGTGCCAGCAGTCCTCGACTAGCGGGAGAAACTGAGCAGTTCTTC CASSPRLAGETEQFF
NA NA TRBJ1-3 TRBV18 TGTGCCAGCTCACCGCCGGGCTCTGGAAACACCATATATTTT CASSPPGSGNTIYF
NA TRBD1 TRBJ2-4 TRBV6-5 TGTGCCAGCAGTAGGACAGGGCAGTCTAAAAACATTCAGTACTTC CASSRTGQSKNIQYF
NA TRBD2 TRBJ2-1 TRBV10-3 TGTGCCATCAGTGATGAGGCGGGAGTTTACAATGAGCAGTTCTTC CAISDEAGVYNEQFF
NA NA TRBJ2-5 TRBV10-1 TGCGCCAGCAGTGAGTCCAGTTCCCAGGGGACCCAGTACTTC CASSESSSQGTQYF
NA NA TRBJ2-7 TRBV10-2 TGCGCCAGCAGTGGCGTCGGGTCCTACGAGCAGTACTTC CASSGVGSYEQYF
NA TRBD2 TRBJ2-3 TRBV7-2 TGTGCCAGCAGCTTACGCGTTAGCGGGTTAGATACGCAGTATTTT CASSLRVSGLDTQYF
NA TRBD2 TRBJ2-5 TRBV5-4 TGTGCCAGCAGCCCCCAGCGGGACGGTGAGACCCAGTACTTC CASSPQRDGETQYF
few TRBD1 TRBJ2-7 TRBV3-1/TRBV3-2 TGTGCCAGCAGCCCGGGGACAGGGGGCCTCTACGAGCAGTACTTC CASSPGTGGLYEQYF
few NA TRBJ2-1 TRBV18 TGTGCCAGCTCACCGTATGAGAGCTCCTACAATGAGCAGTTCTTC CASSPYESSYNEQFF
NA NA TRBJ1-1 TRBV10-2 TGCGCTAGCAGTGACGCCGAGCTCGCTGAAGCTTTCTTT CASSDAELAEAFF
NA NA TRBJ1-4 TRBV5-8 TGTGCCAGCAGCTTCTCGGCAACTAATGAAAAACTGTTTTTT CASSFSATNEKLFF
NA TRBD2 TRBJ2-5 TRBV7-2 TGTGCCAGCAGCTTATTGGGCGGGAGACTGGGTGAGACCCAGTACTTC CASSLLGGRLGETQYF
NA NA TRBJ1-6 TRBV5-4 TGTGCCAGCAGCCCCCAGGGTGGCTCACCCCTCCACTTT CASSPQGGSPLHF
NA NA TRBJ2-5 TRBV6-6 TGTGCCAGCAGTTACTCCCGGCCCAACAGAGAGACCCAGTACTTC CASSYSRPNRETQYF
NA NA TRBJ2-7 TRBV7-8 TGTGCCAGCAGCGTTCGGCGGGGAACCTACGAGCAGTACTTC CASSVRRGTYEQYF
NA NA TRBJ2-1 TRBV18 TGTGCCAGCTCACCAGTAGCACGGGGGTCCTACAATGAGCAGTTCTTC CASSPVARGSYNEQFF
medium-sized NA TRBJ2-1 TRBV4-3 TGCGCCAGCAGCCAAGAGTCGTTGGCGGGAATTGGCTCCTACAATGAGCAGTTCTTC CASSQESLAGIGSYNEQFF
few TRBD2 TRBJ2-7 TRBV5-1 TGCGCCAGCAGCTTGCGGAGCGGGAACGCACGGGAGCAGTACTTC CASSLRSGNAREQYF
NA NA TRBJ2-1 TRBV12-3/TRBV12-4 TGTGCCAGCAGTTTGGGGGGTGAGCAGTTCTTC CASSLGGEQFF
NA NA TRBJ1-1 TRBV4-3 TGCGCCAGCAGCCTCACCGCAGGGGACACTGAAGCTTTCTTT CASSLTAGDTEAFF
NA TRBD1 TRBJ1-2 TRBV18 TGTGCCAGCTCACCCATCGTAGGGACAGGGTCCCTCTATGGCTACACCTTC CASSPIVGTGSLYGYTF
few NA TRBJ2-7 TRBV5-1 TGCGCCAGCCAGGAGGGTCCCTACGAGCAGTACTTC CASQEGPYEQYF
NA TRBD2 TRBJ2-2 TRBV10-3 TGTGCCACCTACAACTTGGGGACTAGCGGGAACACCGGGGAGCTGTTTTTT CATYNLGTSGNTGELFF
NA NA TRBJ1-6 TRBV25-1 TGTGCCAGCAGTGCCGGGACTAATAATTCACCCCTCCACTTT CASSAGTNNSPLHF
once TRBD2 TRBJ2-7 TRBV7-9 TGTGCCAGCAGCTTAAATGGCGGGAGCTACGAGCAGTACTTC CASSLNGGSYEQYF
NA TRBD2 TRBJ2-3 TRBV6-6 TGTGCCAGCAGTTACTCGAAGGTAGCGGGGGGCCCTACGCAGTATTTT CASSYSKVAGGPTQYF
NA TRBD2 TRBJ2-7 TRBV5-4 TGTGCCAGCAACTCCGGCGGGGGAAATTCTCTTTACGAGCAGTACTTC CASNSGGGNSLYEQYF
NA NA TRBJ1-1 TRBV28 TGTGCCAGCGATTCCTCGGGGGGCGGTTCGGGCCCTGAAGCTTTCTTT CASDSSGGGSGPEAFF
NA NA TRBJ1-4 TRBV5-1 TGCGCCAGCAGAACGGCGGCAACTAATGAAAAACTGTTTTTT CASRTAATNEKLFF
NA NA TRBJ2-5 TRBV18 TGTGCCAGCTCACCAATGGAGTACCAAGAGACCCAGTACTTC CASSPMEYQETQYF
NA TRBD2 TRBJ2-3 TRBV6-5 TGTGCCAGCAGCTCAAGACTAGCCACAGATACGCAGTATTTT CASSSRLATDTQYF
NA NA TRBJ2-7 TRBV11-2 TGTGCCAGCAGCTTAGGCGCGGTGGCCCACGAGCAGTACTTC CASSLGAVAHEQYF
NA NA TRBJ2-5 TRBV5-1 TGCGCCAGCAGCTTGAGGCCCCGGGGGGAGACCCAGTACTTC CASSLRPRGETQYF
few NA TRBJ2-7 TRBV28 TGTGCCAGCACGACAGGATCGAACGAGCAGTACTTC CASTTGSNEQYF
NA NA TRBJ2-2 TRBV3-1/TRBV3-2 TGTGCCAGCAGCCAGATGTCTAGCTCCGGGGAGCTGTTTTTT CASSQMSSSGELFF
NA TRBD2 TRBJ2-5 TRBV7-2 TGTGCCAGCAGCTTAGTGGGGAGCGGGAGAGAGACCCAGTACTTC CASSLVGSGRETQYF